Listed below are T cell receptor beta chains from one sample, sequenced in a study of type 1 regulatory T cells. No cognate antigen is known for these TCRs. Each CDR3 protein is one row after TCRdb ran MiXCR on the reads. The sample includes 25,000 or so distinct CDR3 sequences, 72% of them seen just once. The sample taken for sequencing was cultured T cells, either the whole culture or a sorted T cell fraction (not recorded which). Receptors were obtained from a human donor in good health. The CDR3 runs from the conserved cysteine through the conserved F or W. The D gene is left open where the match is weak. Part of the rows lack a size; the others show once, few, many or a class for expanded clones.

d_gene,abundance,j_gene,v_gene,CDR3aa,CDR3nt
NA,NA,TRBJ1-1,TRBV30,CASYSGRNTEAFF,TGTGCCTCCTACAGTGGTCGGAACACTGAAGCTTTCTTT
NA,few,TRBJ2-2,TRBV20-1,CSARRVNTGELFF,TGCAGTGCTAGAAGGGTCAACACCGGGGAGCTGTTTTTT
NA,NA,TRBJ2-3,TRBV7-2,CASSLRGAGDTQYF,TGTGCCAGCAGCTTACGGGGGGCAGGGGATACGCAGTATTTT
TRBD1,NA,TRBJ1-2,TRBV24-1,CATRDRSNYGYTF,TGTGCCACCAGGGACAGGTCTAACTATGGCTACACCTTC
TRBD1,once,TRBJ1-2,TRBV5-1,CASSGDRGARGYTF,TGCGCCAGCAGCGGCGACAGGGGAGCCAGGGGCTACACCTTC
NA,NA,TRBJ2-5,TRBV3-1,CASSQKETQYF,TGTGCCAGCAGCCAAAAAGAGACCCAGTACTTC
TRBD2,few,TRBJ2-2,TRBV11-2,CASIYSGGANTGELFF,TGTGCCAGCATCTATTCCGGGGGGGCGAACACCGGGGAGCTGTTTTTT
TRBD2,NA,TRBJ2-5,TRBV11-3,CASSFGGAGETQYF,TGTGCCAGCAGCTTCGGGGGGGCCGGAGAGACCCAGTACTTC
NA,NA,TRBJ1-5,TRBV28,CASSLTTVGLNLGVQPQHF,TGTGCCAGCAGTTTGACCACCGTCGGCCTAAATCTAGGGGTTCAGCCCCAGCATTTT
NA,NA,TRBJ2-3,TRBV6-6,CASSYSPDTQYF,TGTGCCAGCAGTTATTCGCCAGATACGCAGTATTTT
NA,medium-sized,TRBJ2-3,TRBV18,CASSRDFGPTDTQYF,TGTGCCAGCTCACGGGACTTTGGACCAACAGATACGCAGTATTTT
NA,NA,TRBJ1-1,TRBV29-1,CSVGRNTEAFF,TGCAGCGTTGGACGGAACACTGAAGCTTTCTTT
NA,NA,TRBJ1-1,TRBV4-2,CASSQEEPWGVNTEAFF,TGTGCCAGCAGCCAAGAAGAACCCTGGGGGGTGAACACTGAAGCTTTCTTT
TRBD2,NA,TRBJ2-1,TRBV6-4,CASLETSGYEQFF,TGTGCCAGCTTAGAGACTAGCGGGTATGAGCAGTTCTTC
NA,few,TRBJ2-2,TRBV14,CASSQSGTPGELFF,TGTGCCAGCAGCCAATCCGGGACACCCGGGGAGCTGTTTTTT
TRBD1,few,TRBJ2-2,TRBV10-3,CAISDDRGTGELFF,TGTGCCATCAGTGATGACAGGGGCACCGGGGAGCTGTTTTTT
TRBD1,once,TRBJ1-1,TRBV10-3,CAISGPGTGRTEAFF,TGTGCCATCAGTGGACCCGGGACAGGGAGGACTGAAGCTTTCTTT
TRBD1,NA,TRBJ1-3,TRBV2,CASSRDRNSGNTIYF,TGTGCCAGCAGTCGGGACAGAAACTCTGGAAACACCATATATTTT
NA,NA,TRBJ2-2,TRBV12-3/TRBV12-4,CASSLAQGQPAELFF,TGTGCCAGCAGTTTAGCCCAGGGCCAACCCGCGGAGCTGTTTTTT
TRBD2,NA,TRBJ2-1,TRBV5-1,CASSLGAGDEQFF,TGCGCCAGCAGCTTGGGAGCGGGGGATGAGCAGTTCTTC
TRBD1,NA,TRBJ1-4,TRBV10-3,CAISERRDRGEKLFF,TGTGCCATCAGTGAGCGGAGGGACAGGGGTGAAAAACTGTTTTTT
NA,NA,TRBJ2-1,TRBV5-4,CASSLGQSYNEQFF,TGTGCCAGCAGCTTGGGACAGTCCTACAATGAGCAGTTCTTC
NA,NA,TRBJ2-7,TRBV6-5,CASSYSKGGRVGREQYF,TGTGCCAGCAGTTACTCGAAGGGCGGCAGGGTGGGACGCGAGCAGTACTTC
NA,medium-sized,TRBJ1-5,TRBV7-9,CASSAGGQPQHF,TGTGCCAGCAGCGCCGGCGGACAGCCCCAGCATTTT
TRBD2,NA,TRBJ2-2,TRBV7-2,CASSPRVAGNTGELFF,TGTGCCAGCAGCCCCCGAGTAGCGGGGAACACCGGGGAGCTGTTTTTT